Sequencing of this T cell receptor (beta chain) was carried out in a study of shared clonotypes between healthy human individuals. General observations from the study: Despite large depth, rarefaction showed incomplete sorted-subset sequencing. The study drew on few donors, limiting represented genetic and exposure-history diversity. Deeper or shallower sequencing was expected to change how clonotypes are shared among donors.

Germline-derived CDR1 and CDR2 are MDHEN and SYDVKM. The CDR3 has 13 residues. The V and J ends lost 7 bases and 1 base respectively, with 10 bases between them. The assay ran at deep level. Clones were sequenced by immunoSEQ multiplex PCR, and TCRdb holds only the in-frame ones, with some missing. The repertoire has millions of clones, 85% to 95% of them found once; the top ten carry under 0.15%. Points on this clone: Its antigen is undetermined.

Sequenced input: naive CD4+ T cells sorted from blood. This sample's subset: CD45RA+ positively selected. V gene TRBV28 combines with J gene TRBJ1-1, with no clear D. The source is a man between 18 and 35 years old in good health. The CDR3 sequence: CASITGGNTEAFF. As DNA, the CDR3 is TGTGCCAGCATAACCGGCGGGAACACTGAAGCTTTCTTT.